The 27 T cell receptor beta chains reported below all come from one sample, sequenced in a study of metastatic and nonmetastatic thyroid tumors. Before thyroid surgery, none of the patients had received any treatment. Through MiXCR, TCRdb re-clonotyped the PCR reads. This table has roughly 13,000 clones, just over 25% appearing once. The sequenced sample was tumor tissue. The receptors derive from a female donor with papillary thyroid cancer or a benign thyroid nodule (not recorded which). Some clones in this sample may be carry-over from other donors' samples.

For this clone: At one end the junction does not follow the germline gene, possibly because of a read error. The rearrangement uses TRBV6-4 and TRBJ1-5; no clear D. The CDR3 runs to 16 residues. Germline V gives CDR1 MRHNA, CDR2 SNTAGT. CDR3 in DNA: TGTGCCATCAGTGACTCTGCCAACGGGAGCAATCATCCCCAGCATTTT. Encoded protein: CAISDSANGSNHPQHF.

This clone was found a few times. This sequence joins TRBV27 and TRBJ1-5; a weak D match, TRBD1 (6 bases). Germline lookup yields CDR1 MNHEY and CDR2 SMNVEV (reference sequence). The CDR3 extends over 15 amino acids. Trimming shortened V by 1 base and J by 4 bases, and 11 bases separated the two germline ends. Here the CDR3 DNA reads TGTGCCAGCAGTTTATTTCCAGGGGTAAATCAGCCCCAGCATTTT. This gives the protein CASSLFPGVNQPQHF.

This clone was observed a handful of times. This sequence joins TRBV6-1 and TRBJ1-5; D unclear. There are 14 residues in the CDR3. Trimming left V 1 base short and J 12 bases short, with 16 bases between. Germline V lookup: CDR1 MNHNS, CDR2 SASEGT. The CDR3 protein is CASSEGMEDKHQHF. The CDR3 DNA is TGTGCCAGCAGTGAAGGCATGGAGGATAAGCACCAGCATTTT.

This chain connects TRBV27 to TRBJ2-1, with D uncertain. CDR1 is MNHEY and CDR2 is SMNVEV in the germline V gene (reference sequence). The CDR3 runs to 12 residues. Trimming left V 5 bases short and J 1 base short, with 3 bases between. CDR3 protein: CASSPSYNEQFF. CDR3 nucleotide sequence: TGTGCCAGCAGTCCATCCTACAATGAGCAGTTCTTC.

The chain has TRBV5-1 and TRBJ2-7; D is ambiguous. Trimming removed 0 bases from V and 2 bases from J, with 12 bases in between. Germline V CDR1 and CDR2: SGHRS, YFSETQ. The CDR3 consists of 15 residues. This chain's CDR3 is CASSLGTVVAYEQYF. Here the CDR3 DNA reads TGCGCCAGCAGCTTGGGAACAGTGGTGGCCTACGAGCAGTACTTC.

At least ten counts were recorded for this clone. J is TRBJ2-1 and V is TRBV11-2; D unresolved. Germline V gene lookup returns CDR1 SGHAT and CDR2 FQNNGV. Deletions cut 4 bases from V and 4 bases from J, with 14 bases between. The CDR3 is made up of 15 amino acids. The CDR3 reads CASSSRVTGYNEQFF. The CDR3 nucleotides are TGTGCCAGCAGCTCCCGGGTTACCGGGTACAATGAGCAGTTCTTC.

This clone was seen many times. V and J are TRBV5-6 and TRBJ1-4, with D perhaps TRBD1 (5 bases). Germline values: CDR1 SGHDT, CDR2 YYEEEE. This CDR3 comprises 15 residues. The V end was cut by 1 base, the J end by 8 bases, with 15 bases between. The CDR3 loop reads CASSLTGPLGEKLFF. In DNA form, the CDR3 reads TGTGCCAGCAGCTTGACGGGACCGCTCGGGGAAAAACTGTTTTTT.

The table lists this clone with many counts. The DNA for the CDR3 is TGTGCCACCAGTGGGACAGAACAAGAGACCCAGTACTTC. Translated: CATSGTEQETQYF. V gene TRBV24-1 combines with J gene TRBJ2-5; a weak D match, TRBD1 (6 bases). Germline V gives CDR1 KGHDR, CDR2 SFDVKD. V lost 5 bases and J 2 bases, leaving 8 bases between the germline ends. This CDR3 spans 13 amino acids.

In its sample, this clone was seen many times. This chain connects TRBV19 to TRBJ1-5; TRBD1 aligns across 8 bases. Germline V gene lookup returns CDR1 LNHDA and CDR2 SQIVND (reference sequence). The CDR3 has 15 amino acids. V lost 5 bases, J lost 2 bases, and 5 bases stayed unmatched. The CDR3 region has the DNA TGTGCCAGTAGTCAAGGGGGACAGGGCAATCAGCCCCAGCATTTT. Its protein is CASSQGGQGNQPQHF.

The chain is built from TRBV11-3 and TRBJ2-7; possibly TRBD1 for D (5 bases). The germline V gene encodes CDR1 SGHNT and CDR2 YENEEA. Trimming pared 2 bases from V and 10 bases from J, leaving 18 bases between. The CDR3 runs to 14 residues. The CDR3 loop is CASSLPPGWGDQYF. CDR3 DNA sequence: TGTGCCAGCAGCTTACCTCCAGGGTGGGGTGATCAGTACTTC.

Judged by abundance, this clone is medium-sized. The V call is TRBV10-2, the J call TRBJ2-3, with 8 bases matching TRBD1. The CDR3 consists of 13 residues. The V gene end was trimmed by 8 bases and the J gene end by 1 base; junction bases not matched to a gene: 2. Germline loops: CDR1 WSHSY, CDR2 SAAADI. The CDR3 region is CASEGQGTDTQYF. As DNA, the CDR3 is TGCGCCAGCGAGGGACAGGGCACAGATACGCAGTATTTT.

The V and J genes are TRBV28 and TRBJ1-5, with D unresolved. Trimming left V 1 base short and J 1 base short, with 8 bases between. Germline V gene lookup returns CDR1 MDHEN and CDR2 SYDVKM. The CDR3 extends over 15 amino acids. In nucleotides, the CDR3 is TGTGCCAGCAGTTTATACAGCTTAAGCAATCAGCCCCAGCATTTT. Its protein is CASSLYSLSNQPQHF.

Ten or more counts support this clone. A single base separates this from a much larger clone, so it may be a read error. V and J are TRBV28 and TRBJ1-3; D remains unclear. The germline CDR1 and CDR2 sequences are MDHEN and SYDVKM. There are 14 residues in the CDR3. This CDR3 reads CACSFWRSGNTIYF. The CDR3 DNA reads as TGTGCCTGCAGTTTTTGGCGCTCTGGAAACACCATATATTTT.

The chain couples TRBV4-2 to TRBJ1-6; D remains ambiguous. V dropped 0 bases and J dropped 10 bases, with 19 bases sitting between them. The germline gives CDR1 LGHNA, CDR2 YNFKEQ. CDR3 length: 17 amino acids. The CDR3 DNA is TGTGCCAGCAGCCAAGATTTTTGGGGAAACGGAGGCTCACCCCTCCACTTT. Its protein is CASSQDFWGNGGSPLHF.

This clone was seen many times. The CDR3 bases are TGTGCCAGCAGCGTAGACCCCAGTGGGAGGGGTGGTGAAGCTTTCTTT. Translating gives CASSVDPSGRGGEAFF. This chain uses TRBV9 with TRBJ1-1, with a possible D match to TRBD1 (5 bases). V was clipped by 0 bases and J by 7 bases, with 19 bases between them. Germline V lookup: CDR1 SGDLS, CDR2 YYNGEE. The CDR3 is 16 amino acids.

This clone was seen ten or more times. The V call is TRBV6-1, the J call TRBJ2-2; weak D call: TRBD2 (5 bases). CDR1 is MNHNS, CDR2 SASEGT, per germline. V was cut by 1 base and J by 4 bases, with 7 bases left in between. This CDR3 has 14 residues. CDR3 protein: CASSEVAGTGELFF. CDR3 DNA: TGTGCCAGCAGTGAAGTGGCGGGCACCGGGGAGCTGTTTTTT.

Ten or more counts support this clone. The DNA for the CDR3 is TGTGCCAGTAGTATCGGGGAGGTGGGCAAAAACATTCAGTACTTC. Translation: CASSIGEVGKNIQYF. J is TRBJ2-4 and V is TRBV19, with D maybe TRBD2 (6 bases). With 3 bases removed from V and 3 bases from J, the gap between germline ends came to 12 bases. The CDR3 extends over 15 amino acids. CDR1 is LNHDA, CDR2 SQIVND, per germline (reference sequence).

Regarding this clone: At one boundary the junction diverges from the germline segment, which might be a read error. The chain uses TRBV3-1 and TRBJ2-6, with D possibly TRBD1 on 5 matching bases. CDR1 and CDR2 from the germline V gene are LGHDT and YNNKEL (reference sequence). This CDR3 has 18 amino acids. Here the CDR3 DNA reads TGTGCCAGCAGCCAATCGGCAGGGTTCCTCTCTGCGGCCAACGTCCTGACTTTC. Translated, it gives CASSQSAGFLSAANVLTF. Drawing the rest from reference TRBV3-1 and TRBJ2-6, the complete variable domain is DTAVSQTPKYLVTQMGNDKSIKCEQNLGHDTMYWYKQDSKKFLKIMFSYNNKELIINETVPNRFSPKSPDKAHLNLHINSLELGDSAVYFCASSQSAGFLSAANVLTFGAGSRLTVL.

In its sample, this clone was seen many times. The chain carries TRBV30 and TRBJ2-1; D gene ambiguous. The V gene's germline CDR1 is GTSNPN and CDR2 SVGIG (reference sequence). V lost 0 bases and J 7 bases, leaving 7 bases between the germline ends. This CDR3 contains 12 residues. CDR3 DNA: TGTGCCTGGAGTGTACCCGGGAATGAGCAGTTCTTC. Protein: CAWSVPGNEQFF.

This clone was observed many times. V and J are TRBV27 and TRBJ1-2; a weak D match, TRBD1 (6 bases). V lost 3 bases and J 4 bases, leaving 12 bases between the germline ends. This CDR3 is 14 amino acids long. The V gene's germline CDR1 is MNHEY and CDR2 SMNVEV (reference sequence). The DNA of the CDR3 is TGTGCCAGCAGTTTTAATGGACAGTCCTATGGCTACACCTTC. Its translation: CASSFNGQSYGYTF.

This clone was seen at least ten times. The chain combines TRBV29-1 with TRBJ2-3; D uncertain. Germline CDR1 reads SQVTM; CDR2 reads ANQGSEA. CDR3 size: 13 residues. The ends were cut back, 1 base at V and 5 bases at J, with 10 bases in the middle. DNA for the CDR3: TGCAGCGTTGAAGTGGTCGTGGGAGATACGCAGTATTTT. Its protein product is CSVEVVVGDTQYF.

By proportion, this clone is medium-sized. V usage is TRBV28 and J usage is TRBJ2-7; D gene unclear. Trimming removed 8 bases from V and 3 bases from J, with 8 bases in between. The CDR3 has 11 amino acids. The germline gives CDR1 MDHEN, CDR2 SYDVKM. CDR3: CASLGNYEQYF. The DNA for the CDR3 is TGTGCCAGCCTGGGGAACTACGAGCAGTACTTC.

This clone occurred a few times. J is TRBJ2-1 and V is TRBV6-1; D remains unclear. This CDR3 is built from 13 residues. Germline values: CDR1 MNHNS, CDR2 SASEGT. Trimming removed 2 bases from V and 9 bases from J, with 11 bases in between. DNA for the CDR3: TGTGCCAGCAGTGAAAAGGCAGAAGGTGAGCAGTTCTTC. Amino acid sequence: CASSEKAEGEQFF.

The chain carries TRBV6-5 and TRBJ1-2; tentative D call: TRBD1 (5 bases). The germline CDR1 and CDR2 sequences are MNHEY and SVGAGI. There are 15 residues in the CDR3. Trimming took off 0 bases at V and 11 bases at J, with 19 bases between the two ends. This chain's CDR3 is CASSYSPRRGYRYTF. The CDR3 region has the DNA TGTGCCAGCAGTTACTCCCCCCGCCGGGGCTATAGATACACCTTC.

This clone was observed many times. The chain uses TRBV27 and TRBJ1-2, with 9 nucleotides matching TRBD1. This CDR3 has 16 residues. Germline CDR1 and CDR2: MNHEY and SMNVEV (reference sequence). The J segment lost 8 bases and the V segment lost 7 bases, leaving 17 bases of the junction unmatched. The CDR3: CASTQPGQGAQDGYTF. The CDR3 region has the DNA TGTGCCAGCACCCAACCGGGACAGGGTGCCCAGGACGGCTACACCTTC.

The CDR3 nucleotides are TGTGCCAGCAGTTTGGGGCTAGCGGGACCCTACGAGCAGTACTTC. This sequence encodes CASSLGLAGPYEQYF. The genes are TRBV28 and TRBJ2-7, with 9 nucleotides matching TRBD2. V trimming: 3 bases; J trimming: 2 bases; junction bases outside the gene matches: 5. The CDR3 is 15 residues long. CDR1 MDHEN and CDR2 SYDVKM come from the germline V gene.

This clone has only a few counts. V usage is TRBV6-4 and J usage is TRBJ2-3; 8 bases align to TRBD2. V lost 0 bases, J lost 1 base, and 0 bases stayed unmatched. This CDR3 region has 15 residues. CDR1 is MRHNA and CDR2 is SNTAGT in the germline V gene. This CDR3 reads CASSDSSGGTDTQYF. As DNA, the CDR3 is TGTGCCAGCAGTGACTCTAGCGGGGGCACAGATACGCAGTATTTT.